This T cell receptor beta chain was observed in a study of OX40 agonist ivuxolimab in advanced cancers. Study as a whole: Participants, around 80% male, averaged around 60 years of age, ranging from about 23 to 80. Study-wide findings and caveats: Dosing at 0.1 to 3.0 mg/kg was accompanied by clonal expansion of CD4+ and CD8+ blood T cells by week 6.

Only in-frame clones appear in the TCRdb table, and some are missing; sequencing was by immunoSEQ multiplex PCR. This repertoire shows about 51,000 clones, over 65% found once; its top ten account for under 2.5%. Trimming took off 3 bases at V and 9 bases at J, with 9 bases between the two ends. Germline values: CDR1 SGHDN, CDR2 FVKESK. The CDR3 extends over 12 amino acids. Patients were ineligible given autoimmune disease history or systemic immunosuppression. Blood was sampled at baseline, cycle 4 day 1, and cycle 7 day 1. A remark on this clone: Its antigen is not identified.

The clonotype comes from an adult with an advanced solid tumor such as melanoma, head and neck, liver or kidney cancer. The sequencing used CD4+ or CD8+ T cells sorted from blood, collected in a trial of the OX40 agonist ivuxolimab. The rearrangement links TRBV14 to TRBJ2-1; D is uncertain. The CDR3 spells CASSHPVGEQFF. For the CDR3, the DNA is TGTGCCAGCAGCCACCCGGTAGGTGAGCAGTTCTTC.